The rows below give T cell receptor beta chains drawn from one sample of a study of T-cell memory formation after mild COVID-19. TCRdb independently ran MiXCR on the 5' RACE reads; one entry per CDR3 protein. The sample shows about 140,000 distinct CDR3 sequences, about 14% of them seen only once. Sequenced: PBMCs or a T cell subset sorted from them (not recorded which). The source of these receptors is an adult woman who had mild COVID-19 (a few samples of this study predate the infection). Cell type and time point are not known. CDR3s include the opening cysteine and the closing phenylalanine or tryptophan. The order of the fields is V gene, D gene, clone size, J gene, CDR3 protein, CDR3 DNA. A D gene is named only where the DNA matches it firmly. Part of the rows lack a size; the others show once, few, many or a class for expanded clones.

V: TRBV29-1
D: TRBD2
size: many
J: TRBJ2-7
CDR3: CSVEDGLAGAYEQYF
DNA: TGCAGCGTTGAAGATGGGCTAGCGGGAGCCTACGAGCAGTACTTC

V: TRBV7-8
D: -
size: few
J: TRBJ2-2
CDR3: CASSTYRNTNTGELFF
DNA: TGTGCCAGCAGCACGTACAGGAATACGAACACCGGGGAGCTGTTTTTT

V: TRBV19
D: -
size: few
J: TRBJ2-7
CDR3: CASRPYSLSYEQYF
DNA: TGTGCCAGTAGGCCCTACAGTTTATCCTACGAGCAGTACTTC

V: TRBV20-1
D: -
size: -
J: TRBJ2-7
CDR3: CSARDGMGEGHRWDEQYF
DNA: TGCAGTGCTAGAGATGGGATGGGGGAGGGACATAGGTGGGACGAGCAGTACTTC

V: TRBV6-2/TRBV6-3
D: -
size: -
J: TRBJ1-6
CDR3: CATLRGGSNSPLHF
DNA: TGTGCCACTCTACGGGGGGGGAGTAATTCACCCCTCCACTTT

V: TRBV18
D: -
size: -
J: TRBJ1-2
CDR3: CASSPVRDYGYTF
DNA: TGTGCCAGCTCACCCGTTCGGGACTATGGCTACACCTTC

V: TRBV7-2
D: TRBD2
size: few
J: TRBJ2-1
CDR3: CASSLSGRYDNEQFF
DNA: TGTGCCAGCAGCCTAAGCGGGAGATACGACAATGAGCAGTTCTTC

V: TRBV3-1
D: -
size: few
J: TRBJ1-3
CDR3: CASSYGTAGNTIYF
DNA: TGTGCCAGCAGCTACGGGACGGCTGGAAACACCATATATTTT

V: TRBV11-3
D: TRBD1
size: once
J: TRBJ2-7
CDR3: CASSSRDSNRAAYEQYF
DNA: TGTGCCAGCAGCTCACGGGACAGCAATCGGGCTGCCTACGAGCAGTACTTC

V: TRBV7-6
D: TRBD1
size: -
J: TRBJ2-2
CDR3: CASSSSGTGNTGELFF
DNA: TGTGCCAGCAGCTCATCCGGGACAGGGAACACCGGGGAGCTGTTTTTT

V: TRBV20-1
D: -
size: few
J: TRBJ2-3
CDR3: CSARRGHGTDTQYF
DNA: TGCAGTGCCCGCCGAGGGCACGGCACAGATACGCAGTATTTT

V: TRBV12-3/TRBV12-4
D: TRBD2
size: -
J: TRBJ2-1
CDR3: CASGRGTYNEQFF
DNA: TGTGCCAGCGGGAGGGGCACTTACAATGAGCAGTTCTTC

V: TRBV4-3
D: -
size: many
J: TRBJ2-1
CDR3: CASSHGTTPSSYNEQFF
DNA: TGCGCCAGCAGCCATGGTACGACACCGAGCTCCTACAATGAGCAGTTCTTC

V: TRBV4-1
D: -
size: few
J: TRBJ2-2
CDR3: CASSQGRANTGELFF
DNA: TGCGCCAGCAGCCAAGGCAGGGCTAACACCGGGGAGCTGTTTTTT

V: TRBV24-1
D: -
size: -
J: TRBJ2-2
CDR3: CATSDANYLTGELFF
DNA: TGTGCCACCAGTGATGCCAACTATCTCACCGGGGAGCTGTTTTTT

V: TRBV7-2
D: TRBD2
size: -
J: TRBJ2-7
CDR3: CASISYLAGYEQYF
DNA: TGTGCCAGCATCTCCTATCTAGCGGGCTACGAGCAGTACTTC

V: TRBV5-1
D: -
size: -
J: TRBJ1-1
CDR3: CASSLAQLAANTEAFF
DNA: TGCGCCAGCAGCTTGGCCCAGTTGGCGGCGAACACTGAAGCTTTCTTT

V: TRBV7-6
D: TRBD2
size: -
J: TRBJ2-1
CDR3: CASSFLAGAREQFF
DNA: TGTGCCAGCAGCTTCCTAGCGGGGGCGAGAGAGCAGTTCTTC

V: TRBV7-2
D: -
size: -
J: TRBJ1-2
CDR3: CASSLGRGVEGYTF
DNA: TGTGCCAGCAGCTTAGGCAGGGGTGTAGAGGGCTACACCTTC

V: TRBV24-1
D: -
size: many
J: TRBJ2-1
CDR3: CATSDRQKKQFF
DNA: TGTGCCACCAGTGATCGCCAGAAGAAGCAGTTCTTC

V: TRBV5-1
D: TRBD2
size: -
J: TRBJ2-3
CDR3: CASSLPGTSGATDTQYF
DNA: TGCGCCAGCAGCCTACCCGGGACTAGCGGAGCCACAGATACGCAGTATTTT

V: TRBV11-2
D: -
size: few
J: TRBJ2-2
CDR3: CASGQFLGAGTGELFF
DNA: TGTGCCAGCGGCCAATTTCTCGGGGCAGGCACCGGGGAGCTGTTTTTT

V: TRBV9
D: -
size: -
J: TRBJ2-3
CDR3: CASSVKVGKTDTQYF
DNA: TGTGCCAGCAGCGTTAAGGTGGGCAAAACAGATACGCAGTATTTT

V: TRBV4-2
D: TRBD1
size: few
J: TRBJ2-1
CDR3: CASSQEITGVIGNEQFF
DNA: TGTGCCAGCAGCCAGGAAATAACAGGGGTGATCGGGAATGAGCAGTTCTTC

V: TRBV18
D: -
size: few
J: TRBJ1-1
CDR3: CASSPNRNTEAFF
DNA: TGTGCCAGCTCACCAAACAGGAACACTGAAGCTTTCTTT

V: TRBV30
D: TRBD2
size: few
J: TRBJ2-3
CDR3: CAWSVLAGTDTQYF
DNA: TGTGCCTGGAGTGTCCTAGCGGGCACAGATACGCAGTATTTT

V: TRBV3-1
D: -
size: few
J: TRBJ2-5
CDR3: CASSQGPGMETQYF
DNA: TGTGCCAGCAGCCAAGGCCCGGGGATGGAGACCCAGTACTTC

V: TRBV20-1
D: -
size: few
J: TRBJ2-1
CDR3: CSAIESGSYNEQFF
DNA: TGCAGTGCTATAGAAAGCGGTTCCTACAATGAGCAGTTCTTC

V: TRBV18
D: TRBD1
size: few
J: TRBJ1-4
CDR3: CASSPETGTNEKLFF
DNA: TGTGCCAGCTCGCCGGAGACAGGGACTAATGAAAAACTGTTTTTT

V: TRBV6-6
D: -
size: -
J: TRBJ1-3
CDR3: CASSYSGPGAGNTIYF
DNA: TGTGCCAGCAGTTACTCGGGCCCGGGGGCAGGAAACACCATATATTTT

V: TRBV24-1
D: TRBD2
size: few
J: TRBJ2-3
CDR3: CATSSPLAGELDTQYF
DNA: TGTGCCACCAGTTCCCCACTAGCGGGAGAATTAGATACGCAGTATTTT

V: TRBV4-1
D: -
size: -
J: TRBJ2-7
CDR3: CASSQDTRGEQYF
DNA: TGCGCCAGCAGCCAAGATACCAGGGGCGAGCAGTACTTC

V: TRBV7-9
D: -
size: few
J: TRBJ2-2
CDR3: CASSIYFGAIRRNTGELFF
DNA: TGTGCCAGCAGCATCTACTTTGGGGCCATCCGAAGAAACACCGGGGAGCTGTTTTTT

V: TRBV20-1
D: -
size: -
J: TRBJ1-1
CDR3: CSARVPGRDTEAFF
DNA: TGCAGTGCTAGAGTCCCAGGGAGGGACACTGAAGCTTTCTTT

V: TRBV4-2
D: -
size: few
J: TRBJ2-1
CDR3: CASSPYAGTPDNEQFF
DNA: TGTGCCAGCAGCCCCTACGCCGGGACGCCAGACAATGAGCAGTTCTTC

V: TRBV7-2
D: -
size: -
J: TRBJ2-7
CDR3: CASSLHGRGGDEQYF
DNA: TGTGCCAGCAGCTTGCACGGGCGGGGAGGTGACGAGCAGTACTTC

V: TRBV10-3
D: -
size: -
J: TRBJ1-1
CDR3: CAISADAGSEAFF
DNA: TGTGCCATCAGTGCCGATGCCGGGAGTGAAGCTTTCTTT

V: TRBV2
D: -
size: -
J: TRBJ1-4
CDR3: CASSLRGAREKLFF
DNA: TGTGCCAGCAGTCTCCGGGGGGCGAGGGAAAAACTGTTTTTT

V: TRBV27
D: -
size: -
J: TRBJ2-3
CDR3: CASSLNGPDTQYF
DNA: TGTGCCAGCAGTTTAAATGGTCCAGATACGCAGTATTTT

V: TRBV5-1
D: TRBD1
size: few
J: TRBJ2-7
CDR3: CASSGGQGTEQYF
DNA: TGCGCCAGCAGCGGGGGACAGGGGACCGAGCAGTACTTC

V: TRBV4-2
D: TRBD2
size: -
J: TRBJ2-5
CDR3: CASSQDTGGGGETQYF
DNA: TGTGCCAGCAGCCAAGATACGGGCGGGGGTGGCGAGACCCAGTACTTC